This T cell receptor (beta chain) was identified in a study of blood T cell repertoires in COVID-19. This CDR3 spans 14 amino acids. Germline V gene lookup returns CDR1 SGHNT and CDR2 YENEEA. V was shortened by 5 bases and J by 3 bases, with 11 bases between the two germline ends. Participants were aged roughly 18 to 100 years from about two dozen US areas. The protocol was immunoSEQ multiplex PCR, while the TCRdb copy is restricted to in-frame clones and leaves out a portion. The data contain roughly 250,000 clones, around 89% of them singletons. The TCR comes from a woman in her 50s who had recovered from COVID-19. The chain recombines TRBV11-3 with TRBJ1-5, with D perhaps TRBD1 (6 bases). Sequenced input: PBMCs or T cells enriched from blood (not recorded which). Written as DNA, the CDR3 is TGTGCCAGCAGCGTTGGGGGCCTCAATCAGCCCCAGCATTTT. It encodes CASSVGGLNQPQHF.